The present T cell receptor beta chain was sequenced within a study of CD8+ T cells in alopecia areata. Study in general: In an open-label trial, patients got 5 to 10 mg tofacitinib twice daily. General study results and limits: The study found TCR sharing across patients less clear than in mice, possibly for HLA reasons. Because one nonresponder was included, the link of baseline CD8+ expansion to response is considered uncertain.

As the sequencing template, cDNA was produced by extracting RNA and reverse transcribing it. Generated by immunoSEQ multiplex PCR, the TCRdb table keeps only in-frame clones and is missing some. The table lists 150,000 or so clones, around 50% of them singletons. Treatment of the sample: oral pan-JAK inhibitor, 5-10 mg twice daily. About this clone itself: Its antigen is not known.

CDR1 SGHAT and CDR2 FQNNGV come from the germline V gene. Trimming took off 1 base at V and 5 bases at J, with 9 bases between the two ends. The CDR3 length is 15 residues. The chain has TRBV11-2 and TRBJ1-6; D unresolved. The receptor's source is a human donor with alopecia areata. This sample comprised CD8+ T cells sorted from blood, obtained at week 4, from a patient treated with tofacitinib. The CDR3 loop is CASSLVSSDNSPLHF. As DNA, the CDR3 is TGTGCCAGCAGCTTAGTCTCGTCTGATAATTCACCCCTCCACTTT. Combining the CDR3 with reference TRBV11-2 and TRBJ1-6 gives the whole variable domain EAGVAQSPRYKIIEKRQSVAFWCNPISGHATLYWYQQILGQGPKLLIQFQNNGVVDDSQLPKDRFSAERLKGVDSTLKIQPAKLEDSAVYLCASSLVSSDNSPLHFGNGTRLTVT.